This TCR beta chain was profiled in a study of OX40 agonist ivuxolimab in advanced cancers. The CDR3 totals 13 residues. From germline, CDR1 is SGHDN and CDR2 FVKESK. Trimming left V 1 base short and J 8 bases short, with 8 bases between. The method was immunoSEQ multiplex PCR; TCRdb's version includes in-frame clones alone and lacks a portion of them. This sample has 25,000 to 35,000 clones; 60% to 75% occur once, and the top ten carry 9.5% to 15%. The TCR originated in an adult with an advanced solid tumor such as melanoma, head and neck, liver or kidney cancer. The sequencing used CD4+ or CD8+ T cells sorted from blood, collected in a trial of the OX40 agonist ivuxolimab. The chain employs TRBV14 and TRBJ1-4, with D uncertain. CDR3 loop: CASSQVAGEKLFF. CDR3 DNA sequence: TGTGCCAGCAGCCAAGTCGCTGGGGAAAAACTGTTTTTT.